This T cell receptor (beta chain) was sequenced in a study of T cells expressing NK-cell markers. Overall study context: Obtained from sorted CD3+CD56+NKG2C+, CD3+CD56+NKG2C- and CD3+CD56-NKG2C+ T cells were the TCR beta repertoires.

TCRdb reprocessed the 5' RACE reads and reports one entry per CDR3 protein, with no DNA. This sample carries a few hundred thousand distinct CDR3 sequences, with approximately 3.5% going to the ten biggest clones. The CDR3 consists of 14 residues. Germline lookup yields CDR1 SGHVS and CDR2 FQNEAQ. The sequenced material came from blood T cells: a sorted CD56 or NKG2C T cell subset, CD4+ or CD8+ T cells, or bulk PBMC T cells (not recorded which). The origin of this receptor is a man aged 18 to 35 in good health. The genes are TRBV7-8 and TRBJ2-5; TCRdb lists TRBD1, though no DNA is available to test this call. CDR3 amino acids: CASSPPPRGETQYF.